Below, 4 T cell receptor beta chains from the same sample are listed, as sequenced in a study of T cell changes during pregnancy in multiple sclerosis. Sequenced by immunoSEQ multiplex PCR; TCRdb stores in-frame clones only, minus some. Here the sample spans some 70,000 clones, 85% to 90% being singletons. The sample was peripheral blood, taken after pregnancy. The source of these receptors is a female donor in good health, enrolled as a control in a pregnancy study.

The gene calls are TRBV30 and TRBJ2-6, with D possibly TRBD1 on 5 matching bases. The ends were cut back, 4 bases at V and 0 bases at J, with 7 bases in the middle. In germline, CDR1 is GTSNPN, CDR2 SVGIG (reference sequence). The CDR3 is made up of 14 amino acids. CDR3 DNA sequence: TGTGCCTGGATGCAGGGCTCTGGGGCCAACGTCCTGACTTTC. Translating it yields CAWMQGSGANVLTF.

This clone was observed a single time. The chain uses TRBV5-6 and TRBJ1-2; possible D gene TRBD1, 5 bases. V lost 4 bases and J 5 bases, leaving 12 bases between the germline ends. The germline V gene encodes CDR1 SGHDT and CDR2 YYEEEE. This CDR3 has 13 residues. This CDR3 is CASSGGLTYGYTF. The DNA of the CDR3 is TGTGCCAGCAGCGGGGGACTGACTTATGGCTACACCTTC. The whole variable domain, filled in from reference TRBV5-6 and TRBJ1-2, reads DAGVTQSPTHLIKTRGQQVTLRCSPKSGHDTVSWYQQALGQGPQFIFQYYEEEERQRGNFPDRFSGHQFPNYSSELNVNALLLGDSALYLCASSGGLTYGYTFGSGTRLTVV.

This rearrangement joins TRBV2 to TRBJ1-1; the D is unclear. CDR1 is SNHLY, CDR2 FYNNEI, per germline. The CDR3 runs 14 residues. Trimming left V 3 bases short and J 3 bases short, with 11 bases between. This chain's CDR3 is CASSETPRDTEAFF. The CDR3 DNA is TGTGCCAGCAGTGAGACTCCCCGGGACACTGAAGCTTTCTTT. Based on the CDR3 plus reference TRBV2 and TRBJ1-1, the full variable domain is EPEVTQTPSHQVTQMGQEVILRCVPISNHLYFYWYRQILGQKVEFLVSFYNNEISEKSEIFDDQFSVERPDGSNFTLKIRSTKLEDSAMYFCASSETPRDTEAFFGQGTRLTVV.

This chain connects TRBV5-1 to TRBJ2-1; TRBD2 aligns across 12 bases. The CDR3 runs to 18 residues. The J segment lost 4 bases and the V segment lost 1 base, leaving 9 bases of the junction unmatched. CDR1 and CDR2 (germline): SGHRS, YFSETQ. CDR3 coding DNA: TGCGCCAGCAGCTTGAGCTTGAGCCTAGCGGGAGGGTACAATGAGCAGTTCTTC. Protein sequence: CASSLSLSLAGGYNEQFF.